The rows below give T cell receptor beta chains drawn from one sample of a study of blood T cells in healthy people across ages. A single record per CDR3 protein comes from TCRdb applying MiXCR to the 5' RACE reads. The table shows hundreds of thousands of distinct CDR3 sequences, with 49% occurring only once. The sample taken for sequencing was blood. The source is a woman aged 60 to 75 in good health. The CDR3 runs from the conserved cysteine through the conserved F or W. A D gene is named only where the DNA matches it firmly. Only part of the rows carry a size: once, few, many, or a class if the clone is expanded.

D gene: TRBD2
J gene: TRBJ2-7
clone size: many
V gene: TRBV20-1
CDR3 DNA: TGCAGTGCTAGATCCGGACTAGGCGAGCAGTACTTC
CDR3 protein: CSARSGLGEQYF

D gene: .
J gene: TRBJ2-5
clone size: .
V gene: TRBV5-1
CDR3 DNA: TGCGCCAGCAGCGCCGGCAGTGCGTTGGAGACCCAGTACTTC
CDR3 protein: CASSAGSALETQYF

D gene: TRBD1
J gene: TRBJ2-1
clone size: few
V gene: TRBV5-5
CDR3 DNA: TGTGCCAGCAGCTTCCGGGACAGGGACTACAATGAGCAGTTCTTC
CDR3 protein: CASSFRDRDYNEQFF

D gene: TRBD1
J gene: TRBJ2-3
clone size: .
V gene: TRBV7-3
CDR3 DNA: TGTGCCAGCGGACAGGGGGGAGATACGCAGTATTTT
CDR3 protein: CASGQGGDTQYF

D gene: TRBD2
J gene: TRBJ2-7
clone size: once
V gene: TRBV4-3
CDR3 DNA: TGCGCCAGCAGCCAAGATTGGACTAGGCACGAGCAGTACTTC
CDR3 protein: CASSQDWTRHEQYF

D gene: .
J gene: TRBJ2-7
clone size: .
V gene: TRBV5-1
CDR3 DNA: TGCGCCAGCAGCTTTGGCGAGGGGACCTTCTACGAGCAGTACTTC
CDR3 protein: CASSFGEGTFYEQYF

D gene: .
J gene: TRBJ2-2
clone size: .
V gene: TRBV24-1
CDR3 DNA: TGTGCCACCAGTGATTCAAGGATTTACACCGGGGAGCTGTTTTTT
CDR3 protein: CATSDSRIYTGELFF

D gene: .
J gene: TRBJ2-7
clone size: .
V gene: TRBV7-3
CDR3 DNA: TGTGCCAGCAGTTCGGACCCCACCTACGAGCAGTACTTC
CDR3 protein: CASSSDPTYEQYF

D gene: TRBD2
J gene: TRBJ2-5
clone size: .
V gene: TRBV7-2
CDR3 DNA: TGTGCCAGCAGCTCACAGGGGACTAGCGGAGAGGAGACCCAGTACTTC
CDR3 protein: CASSSQGTSGEETQYF

D gene: .
J gene: TRBJ1-2
clone size: many
V gene: TRBV4-2
CDR3 DNA: TGTGCCAGCAGCCACTTTAACTATGGCTACACCTTC
CDR3 protein: CASSHFNYGYTF

D gene: TRBD1
J gene: TRBJ1-2
clone size: .
V gene: TRBV7-3
CDR3 DNA: TGTGCCAGCAGCTTAGGCGGGACAGGGTTTTATGGCTACACCTTC
CDR3 protein: CASSLGGTGFYGYTF

D gene: .
J gene: TRBJ2-4
clone size: .
V gene: TRBV20-1
CDR3 DNA: TGCAGTGCTATCCGGGGGTACAATGAGCAGTACTTC
CDR3 protein: CSAIRGYNEQYF

D gene: TRBD2
J gene: TRBJ2-5
clone size: .
V gene: TRBV20-1
CDR3 DNA: TGCAGTGCTAGGCCATCGGCTAGCGGGAGGGAGACCCAGTACTTC
CDR3 protein: CSARPSASGRETQYF

D gene: .
J gene: TRBJ2-7
clone size: few
V gene: TRBV28
CDR3 DNA: TGTGCCAGCAGTTTCACACATACCTACGAGCAGTACTTC
CDR3 protein: CASSFTHTYEQYF

D gene: .
J gene: TRBJ2-5
clone size: .
V gene: TRBV4-3
CDR3 DNA: TGCGCCAGCAGCCAGTGGACGTCACGAGAGACCCAGTACTTC
CDR3 protein: CASSQWTSRETQYF

D gene: .
J gene: TRBJ2-1
clone size: .
V gene: TRBV7-2
CDR3 DNA: TGTGCCAGCAGCTTATATAGGGTCGCGCCTGGGAACTCCTACGAGCAGTTCTTC
CDR3 protein: CASSLYRVAPGNSYEQFF